This T cell receptor (beta chain) was found in a study of identical twins. Points on this clonotype: Its antigen is still unknown.

General study results and limits: Within beta out-of-frame sequences, the excess sharing observed between twins was weaker.

From germline, CDR1 is SGDLS and CDR2 YYNGEE. Trimming stripped 0 bases from V and 2 bases from J, with 8 bases between. The length of the CDR3 is 15 residues. TCRdb re-called the 5' RACE reads with MiXCR, one entry per CDR3 protein. The repertoire holds approximately 230,000 distinct CDR3 sequences, 11% to 15% seen once, with 8.8% in the top ten. The sample consisted of memory (CD45RO+) T cells sorted from blood. The genes are TRBV9 and TRBJ1-4, with D possibly being TRBD1 (6 bases). The receptor's source is a woman between 18 and 29 years old in good health. The CDR3 loop is CASSVGQGTNEKLFF. Here the CDR3 DNA reads TGTGCCAGCAGCGTAGGGCAGGGGACTAATGAAAAACTGTTTTTT.